One sample yielded the 23 T cell receptor beta chains listed below, sequenced in a study of blood T cell repertoires in COVID-19. Produced via immunoSEQ multiplex PCR; TCRdb's table is partial and in-frame only. The sample includes about 230,000 clones, less than 90% of them seen just once. Sequenced material: peripheral blood. The origin of the receptors is a woman in her 70s with active or convalescent COVID-19.

This chain links TRBV5-4 with TRBJ1-2, with 9 nucleotides matching TRBD1. The trim removed 0 bases at V and 4 bases at J, leaving 7 bases unmatched. This CDR3 has 16 amino acids. Germline values: CDR1 SGHNT, CDR2 YYREEE (reference sequence). CDR3 amino acids: CASSLGGGQGTYGYTF. The CDR3 region has the DNA TGTGCCAGCAGCTTGGGGGGTGGACAGGGGACCTATGGCTACACCTTC.

V is TRBV6-5 and J is TRBJ2-2; D call uncertain. The CDR3 loop spans 14 amino acids. Germline V gene sequence: CDR1 MNHEY, CDR2 SVGAGI. V lost 0 bases and J 6 bases, leaving 8 bases between the germline ends. CDR3 nucleotides: TGTGCCAGCAGTTACTCACCCCAGGCCGGGGAGCTGTTTTTT. This translates into CASSYSPQAGELFF.

The rearrangement links TRBV18 to TRBJ1-2, with TRBD1 matching 7 bases. V shed 6 bases, J shed 7 bases, and the junction held 14 bases outside the gene matches. Germline V CDR1 and CDR2: KGHSH, LQKENI. This CDR3 contains 15 residues. The CDR3 sequence: CASSQPTGVSRGYTF. CDR3 DNA sequence: TGTGCCAGCTCCCAGCCTACAGGGGTTTCACGTGGCTACACCTTC. The full variable domain, in which reference TRBV18 and TRBJ1-2 provide the parts outside the CDR3, is NAGVMQNPRHLVRRRGQEARLRCSPMKGHSHVYWYRQLPEEGLKFMVYLQKENIIDESGMPKERFSAEFPKEGPSILRIQQVVRGDSAAYFCASSQPTGVSRGYTFGSGTRLTVV.

The CDR3 region is CASSDTGEWETQYF. The DNA for the CDR3 is TGCGCCAGCAGCGACACAGGGGAGTGGGAGACCCAGTACTTC. The chain employs TRBV5-1 and TRBJ2-5; 7 nucleotides align to TRBD1. Unmatched junction bases numbered 8, after V lost 4 bases and J lost 5 bases. The V gene's germline CDR1 is SGHRS and CDR2 YFSETQ. The CDR3 is 14 residues long.

The J gene is TRBJ1-4, the V gene TRBV19, with a tentative D call TRBD1 (6 bases). CDR1 is LNHDA and CDR2 is SQIVND in the germline V gene (reference sequence). V was trimmed by 3 bases and J by 4 bases, leaving 15 bases between them. The CDR3 has 16 residues. The CDR3 nucleotides read TGTGCCAGTAGTATTTGGACAGCCGGGGATAATGAAAAACTGTTTTTT. Encoded protein: CASSIWTAGDNEKLFF.

The J gene is TRBJ2-1, the V gene TRBV12-3 or TRBV12-4; 11 bases line up with TRBD2. V shed 7 bases and J 9 bases; nucleotides not matched to a gene: 5. The CDR3 runs 13 residues. This CDR3 reads CASNSGGAFEQFF. DNA of the CDR3: TGTGCCAGCAATAGCGGGGGGGCCTTTGAGCAGTTCTTC.

This clone was recorded once. The CDR3 DNA sequence: TGCGCCAGCAGCTCGCTAGGGGTTTCCTCCGATACGCAGTATTTT. Translated: CASSSLGVSSDTQYF. The chain carries TRBV5-1 and TRBJ2-3; possibly TRBD1 for D (5 bases). The CDR3 is 15 amino acids. Deletions cut 3 bases from V and 6 bases from J, with 17 bases between. Germline V lookup: CDR1 SGHRS, CDR2 YFSETQ.

This clone was detected once. The CDR3 sequence is CASSPVGPYEQYF. The CDR3 DNA is TGCGCCAGCAGCCCGGTGGGGCCCTACGAGCAGTACTTC. V gene TRBV5-1 combines with J gene TRBJ2-7; possibly TRBD1 for D (5 bases). The germline CDR1 and CDR2 sequences are SGHRS and YFSETQ. The ends were cut back, 4 bases at V and 2 bases at J, with 10 bases in the middle. The CDR3 has 13 amino acids.

In DNA form, the CDR3 reads TGTGCCAGCAGCCGCGGGGGGAGCTATGGCTACACCTTC. Its protein product is CASSRGGSYGYTF. This chain links TRBV13 with TRBJ1-2; a weak D match, TRBD1 (5 bases). Germline lookup yields CDR1 PRHDT and CDR2 FYEKMQ (reference sequence). The CDR3 is 13 amino acids. V shed 5 bases and J shed 4 bases, with 11 bases lying between them.

The chain joins TRBV5-1 to TRBJ2-1, with 7 bases lining up with TRBD2. Looked up from germline, CDR1 is SGHRS and CDR2 is YFSETQ. After removal of 1 base from V and 4 bases from J, the junction contained 5 bases not matched to a gene. The CDR3 is 15 amino acids. The CDR3 bases are TGCGCCAGCAGCTTGAGCGGGGTAACTTACAATGAGCAGTTCTTC. It codes for CASSLSGVTYNEQFF.

The CDR3 bases are TGTGCCAGCAGTTACCCCCCCGATCAGCCCCAGCATTTT. Translated, it gives CASSYPPDQPQHF. The gene calls are TRBV6-6 and TRBJ1-5; D not resolved. This CDR3 is built from 13 residues. V dropped 2 bases and J dropped 5 bases, with 7 bases sitting between them. Per the germline V gene, CDR1 is MNHNY and CDR2 is SVGAGI (reference sequence).

The chain couples TRBV1 to TRBJ2-1; the table's D call TRBD2 went unverified against the DNA. TRBV1 is a documented pseudogene. This CDR3 region has 17 residues. In nucleotides, the CDR3 is TGCACCAGCAGCCAAGATCCGGCAGCGGGAGGTAACAATGAGCAGTTCTTC. Its protein product is CTSSQDPAAGGNNEQFF.

The chain carries TRBV2 and TRBJ1-5; D remains unclear. The CDR3 spans 17 residues. In germline, CDR1 is SNHLY, CDR2 FYNNEI. V lost 6 bases and J lost 1, with 19 bases in between. The CDR3 loop reads CASRWGAAAWSNQPQHF. CDR3 nucleotide sequence: TGTGCCAGCAGGTGGGGAGCAGCGGCTTGGAGCAATCAGCCCCAGCATTTT.

The V gene is TRBV2, the J gene TRBJ1-3; D may be TRBD1 (6 bases). The CDR3 is 16 amino acids. Germline-derived CDR1 and CDR2 are SNHLY and FYNNEI. V lost 3 bases and J 5 bases, leaving 17 bases between the germline ends. The CDR3 DNA sequence: TGTGCCAGCAGTGACCCGCGGGGGGCGCTTAGAAACACCATATATTTT. Its translation: CASSDPRGALRNTIYF.

This chain links TRBV5-4 with TRBJ1-3; a weak D match, TRBD1 (5 bases). Germline V gene sequence: CDR1 SGHNT, CDR2 YYREEE (reference sequence). This CDR3 spans 13 amino acids. The V end lost 4 bases, the J end lost 7 bases, and 12 bases lay between the germline ends. In DNA, the CDR3 is TGTGCCAGCAGCCCCGGGGAGGGGAACACCATATATTTT. Translating gives CASSPGEGNTIYF.

With respect to this clone: The identical CDR3 is also encoded by other nucleotide sequences in the sample. The chain uses TRBV5-1 and TRBJ1-1, with a possible D match to TRBD1 (5 bases). The germline V gene has CDR1 SGHRS and CDR2 YFSETQ. Deletions cut 4 bases from V and 3 bases from J, with 10 bases between. The CDR3 totals 13 residues. CDR3 residues: CASSTQGDTEAFF. DNA of the CDR3: TGCGCCAGCAGCACCCAGGGCGACACTGAAGCTTTCTTT.

The rearrangement links TRBV14 to TRBJ2-2, with a possible D match to TRBD2 (5 bases). CDR1 SGHDN and CDR2 FVKESK come from the germline V gene. The CDR3 totals 15 residues. Trimming cost V 4 bases and J 0 bases, with 9 bases left between them. The DNA of the CDR3 is TGTGCCAGCAGCCTAGGACTTGCGAACACCGGGGAGCTGTTTTTT. Translation gives CASSLGLANTGELFF.

V and J are TRBV7-2 and TRBJ2-3; 7 bases are shared with TRBD1. The V gene end was trimmed by 1 base and the J gene end by 4 bases; junction bases not matched to a gene: 5. The CDR3 sequence is 15 residues long. CDR1 and CDR2 (germline): SGHTA, FQGNSA. In DNA form, the CDR3 reads TGTGCCAGCAGCTTAGTCCTGACAGGGCCAGATACGCAGTATTTT. Translated, it gives CASSLVLTGPDTQYF.

This chain connects TRBV28 to TRBJ1-1, with unresolved D. V was clipped by 6 bases and J by 0 bases, with 11 bases between them. Germline CDR1 is MDHEN and CDR2 is SYDVKM. This CDR3 is 14 amino acids long. This CDR3 reads CASRAGGLNTEAFF. The CDR3 DNA sequence: TGTGCCAGCAGGGCGGGAGGGTTGAACACTGAAGCTTTCTTT.

The chain joins TRBV19 to TRBJ1-6; tentative D call: TRBD1 (5 bases). CDR3 length: 15 amino acids. V was cut by 6 bases and J by 10 bases, with 19 bases left in between. CDR1 and CDR2 (germline): LNHDA, SQIVND (reference sequence). CDR3 region: CASSAEGQGGSPLHF. The CDR3 DNA reads TGTGCCAGTAGCGCGGAAGGGCAGGGAGGATCACCCCTCCACTTT.

The V call is TRBV12-3 or TRBV12-4, the J call TRBJ1-6; D ambiguous. The CDR3 has 13 amino acids. Trimming removed 8 bases from V and 3 bases from J, with 8 bases in between. In DNA, the CDR3 is TGTGCCAGCTCTAGGAGCTATAATTCACCCCTCCACTTT. It encodes CASSRSYNSPLHF.

The chain is built from TRBV4-1 and TRBJ1-2, with 10 bases identical to TRBD1. Germline CDR1 reads MGHRA; CDR2 reads YSYEKL. V was pared by 0 bases and J by 4 bases, with 11 bases of the junction left unmatched. This CDR3 has 18 amino acids. For the CDR3, the DNA is TGCGCCAGCAGCCAAGATGTCCCTAGACAGGGGGCAGGCTATGGCTACACCTTC. This sequence encodes CASSQDVPRQGAGYGYTF.

The chain carries TRBV21-1 and TRBJ2-5; TRBD2, the D gene given by the table, was not confirmed from the DNA. TRBV21-1 is given as a pseudogene. This CDR3 comprises 18 residues. The CDR3 coding sequence is TGTGCCAGCAGCAAAAAACCCCTCCTGCCGAGGAGGGAAGAGACCCAGTACTTC. It encodes CASSKKPLLPRREETQYF.